The 5 T cell receptor beta chains presented below share a single source sample, sequenced in a study of human T cells and chemical hapten exposure. TCRdb called the RACE reads again in MiXCR, with one record for every CDR3 protein. The sample has over 70,000 distinct CDR3 sequences; approximately 10% are singletons. Time point: patch test 2, 6 weeks after DPC sensitization. Treatment denoted: therapeutic diphenylcyclopropenone sensitization with weekly scalp DPC. Specimen: whole blood, collected in connection with sensitization to the hapten diphenylcyclopropenone (DPC). The receptors come from a young man with alopecia areata. Some clones in this sample may be carry-over from other donors' samples.

V gene TRBV3-1 combines with J gene TRBJ1-5, with 7 bases that match TRBD1. From germline, CDR1 is LGHDT and CDR2 YNNKEL (reference sequence). V lost 4 bases and J lost 8; bases outside the gene matches: 8. The CDR3 runs 14 residues. CDR3 in amino acids: CASSRQGGAEPQHF. The CDR3 nucleotides read TGTGCCAGCAGCCGACAGGGCGGAGCGGAGCCCCAGCATTTT.

The rearrangement joins TRBV7-9 to TRBJ2-2; D is undetermined. Germline V gives CDR1 SEHNR, CDR2 FQNEAQ (reference sequence). This CDR3 is 14 amino acids long. The V gene lost 4 bases and the J gene lost 2 bases, with 8 bases spanning the gap. The CDR3 is CASSSVSNTGELFF. In DNA form, the CDR3 reads TGTGCCAGCAGCTCCGTATCAAACACCGGGGAGCTGTTTTTT.

This clonotype was observed a single time. A much larger clone lies one base from this, so it may be a read error. The chain combines TRBV5-1 with TRBJ2-7; D tentatively reads TRBD1 or TRBD2 (5 bases each). There are 11 residues in the CDR3. From germline, CDR1 is SGHRS and CDR2 YFSETQ. CDR3 nucleotides: TGCGCCAGCATCCAGGGACGCGAGCTGTACTTC. Protein: CASIQGRELYF.

The table lists this clonotype with many counts. The rearrangement uses TRBV7-8 and TRBJ2-5, with D unclear. The CDR3 covers 13 residues. Germline V CDR1 and CDR2: SGHVS, FQNEAQ. Trimming stripped 2 bases from V and 2 bases from J, with 6 bases between. CDR3 coding DNA: TGTGCCAGCAGCTTACAGCAACAAGAGACCCAGTACTTC. This codes for CASSLQQQETQYF.

This rearrangement joins TRBV6-2 or TRBV6-3 to TRBJ2-5, with D uncertain. In germline, CDR1 is MNHEY, CDR2 SVGEGT. Trimming took off 11 bases at V and 1 base at J, with 14 bases between the two ends. The CDR3 extends over 13 amino acids. CDR3: CACRRLLQETQYF. Written as DNA, the CDR3 is TGTGCCTGCCGCAGGTTACTCCAAGAGACCCAGTACTTC.